This TCR beta chain comes out of a study of regulatory T cells in long-lasting Graves disease. Time point here: persistent/refractory GD, antithyroid drugs over 5 years with positive TRAb. After RNA was extracted from PBMCs, the TCR library was made from it. American Thyroid Association guidelines defined how Graves' disease was diagnosed. The V end was cut by 0 bases, the J end by 8 bases, with 11 bases between. CDR1 and CDR2 (germline): GTSNPN, SVGIG (reference sequence). CDR3 length equals 14 residues. Overall study results and limits: No thyroid tissue was studied; the work used peripheral blood only. Persistent Graves' patients showed less TCR diversity than newly diagnosed ones.

This clonotype was seen many times. Its antigen remains unidentified. Assembly of TCR beta libraries relied on iRepertoire HTBI primers together with Arm-PCR of CDR3 regions. MiXCR, applied by TCRdb to the multiplex PCR reads, yields one record per CDR3 protein. The table has under 500,000 distinct CDR3 sequences, less than 25% seen once. The receptor was derived from a female donor with Graves disease. The gene calls are TRBV30 and TRBJ1-6, with D unresolved. Sequences were derived from peripheral blood mononuclear cells (PBMCs), sampled when the disease was refractory, from a patient treated with antithyroid drugs. Here the CDR3 reads CAWSVLPGDSPLHF. Written as DNA, the CDR3 is TGTGCCTGGAGTGTACTACCCGGCGATTCACCCCTCCACTTT.